Following are 28 T cell receptor beta chains from one sample sequenced in a study of cytomegalovirus exposure and HLA in healthy donors. Use of 60 Vbeta and 13 Jbeta primers characterized the PCR. Sequencing used immunoSEQ multiplex PCR; TCRdb keeps in-frame clones, though not all of them. The sample has about 77,000 clones. Sequenced material: PBMCs. Receptor source: a man between 50 and 59 years old in good health and CMV-seropositive.

The V call is TRBV5-1, the J call TRBJ2-6; D is possibly TRBD1 (5 bases). Trimming stripped 0 bases from V and 4 bases from J, with 8 bases between. The germline CDR1 and CDR2 sequences are SGHRS and YFSETQ. The CDR3 has 15 residues. The CDR3 loop is CASSLGGSGANVLTF. CDR3 sequence (DNA): TGCGCCAGCAGCTTGGGGGGCTCCGGGGCCAACGTCCTGACTTTC.

The chain recombines TRBV9 with TRBJ2-1; 13 bases fit TRBD2. The CDR3 sequence is 18 residues long. Looked up from germline, CDR1 is SGDLS and CDR2 is YYNGEE. J was trimmed by 5 bases and V by 3 bases; bases with no gene match: 11. The CDR3 spells CASSARTSGGRIDNEQFF. In DNA, the CDR3 is TGTGCCAGCAGCGCAAGGACTAGCGGGGGCCGCATTGACAATGAGCAGTTCTTC.

This chain joins TRBV7-2 and TRBJ2-1, with D possibly being TRBD2 (6 bases). Germline values: CDR1 SGHTA, CDR2 FQGNSA. The CDR3 is 13 residues long. Between the trimmed V and J ends, which lost 1 base and 8 bases, there was a span of 9 bases. CDR3 in DNA: TGTGCCAGCAGCTTAGTTCGCGGGGATGAGCAGTTCTTC. Translating it yields CASSLVRGDEQFF.

V and J are TRBV27 and TRBJ1-2, with a weak D call TRBD1 (6 bases). V shed 5 bases and J shed 4 bases, with 14 bases lying between them. Germline assignment: CDR1 MNHEY and CDR2 SMNVEV (reference sequence). The CDR3 contains 14 residues. The CDR3 here is CASSPRTESYGYTF. CDR3 nucleotides: TGTGCCAGCAGTCCAAGGACAGAGTCCTATGGCTACACCTTC.

The chain links TRBV2 to TRBJ2-3; D remains unclear. The length of the CDR3 is 13 residues. In germline, CDR1 is SNHLY, CDR2 FYNNEI. The V and J ends lost 5 bases and 5 bases respectively, with 11 bases between them. The CDR3 region has the DNA TGTGCCAGCAGTAGAAGCGTTGGAGATACGCAGTATTTT. This gives the protein CASSRSVGDTQYF.

The chain combines TRBV6-1 with TRBJ1-2; D may be TRBD1 (6 bases). The ends were cut back, 10 bases at V and 6 bases at J, with 21 bases in the middle. This CDR3 spans 14 amino acids. Germline V lookup: CDR1 MNHNS, CDR2 SASEGT. The CDR3 here is CAIAQGRGVDGYTF. The CDR3 bases are TGTGCCATAGCCCAGGGGAGAGGAGTGGATGGCTACACCTTC.

The chain joins TRBV11-2 to TRBJ2-1, with D maybe TRBD2 (7 bases). Between the trimmed V and J ends, which lost 5 bases and 1 base, there was a span of 12 bases. This CDR3 comprises 15 residues. Germline CDR1 is SGHAT and CDR2 is FQNNGV. The CDR3 region has the DNA TGTGCCAGCAGCAGGGAGGGGGGATCCTACAATGAGCAGTTCTTC. It translates to CASSREGGSYNEQFF.

This chain links TRBV2 with TRBJ1-2; TRBD1 aligns across 9 bases. In germline, CDR1 is SNHLY, CDR2 FYNNEI. Unmatched junction bases numbered 9, after V lost 8 bases and J lost 2 bases. The CDR3 length is 15 residues. The CDR3 loop is CASRTGVFVNYGYTF. The DNA for the CDR3 is TGTGCCAGCCGGACAGGGGTTTTTGTCAACTATGGCTACACCTTC.

The chain is built from TRBV7-2 and TRBJ1-1; tentative D call: TRBD1 (6 bases). The CDR3 consists of 13 residues. The V and J ends lost 1 base and 5 bases respectively, with 8 bases between them. The V gene's germline CDR1 is SGHTA and CDR2 FQGNSA. The CDR3, as DNA: TGTGCCAGCAGCTTAGACCAGGGGACTGAAGCTTTCTTT. It encodes CASSLDQGTEAFF.

The J gene is TRBJ1-5, the V gene TRBV2; no firm D call. The germline CDR1 and CDR2 sequences are SNHLY and FYNNEI. V lost 3 bases and J lost 4, with 13 bases in between. The CDR3 sequence is 15 residues long. The CDR3 reads CASSDLAASNQPQHF. The DNA for the CDR3 is TGTGCCAGCAGTGATCTAGCCGCCTCTAATCAGCCCCAGCATTTT.

The chain combines TRBV7-8 with TRBJ1-4; D gene unclear. Trimming took off 4 bases at V and 5 bases at J, with 14 bases between the two ends. Germline V CDR1 and CDR2: SGHVS, FQNEAQ. This CDR3 contains 15 residues. The CDR3 spells CASSSTRSRNEKLFF. CDR3 nucleotides: TGTGCCAGCAGCTCTACAAGATCTAGGAATGAAAAACTGTTTTTT.

The gene calls are TRBV5-4 and TRBJ1-1; no definite D call. The germline V and J ends were trimmed by 0 bases and 3 bases, with 6 bases remaining between them. CDR3 length: 13 residues. The germline gives CDR1 SGHNT, CDR2 YYREEE (reference sequence). The CDR3 region has the DNA TGTGCCAGCAGCTTGGGCCGGGACACTGAAGCTTTCTTT. It is translated as CASSLGRDTEAFF.

The chain combines TRBV5-1 with TRBJ2-6; no firm D call. V lost 2 bases and J lost 0, with 6 bases in between. The CDR3 extends over 15 amino acids. Germline assignment: CDR1 SGHRS and CDR2 YFSETQ. CDR3 protein: CASSLLASGANVLTF. Written as DNA, the CDR3 is TGCGCCAGCAGCTTACTCGCCTCTGGGGCCAACGTCCTGACTTTC.

The CDR3 DNA reads TGTGCCAGCAGTGACGGACAGGGGGCGGAGGGCTACACCTTC. As protein: CASSDGQGAEGYTF. The chain has TRBV6-4 and TRBJ1-2, with 11 nucleotides matching TRBD1. CDR1 and CDR2 (germline): MRHNA, SNTAGT. This CDR3 is built from 14 residues. The ends lost 2 bases at V and 8 bases at J; junction bases unmatched: 4.

The chain combines TRBV28 with TRBJ2-7; 13 nucleotides match TRBD2. The germline V gene has CDR1 MDHEN and CDR2 SYDVKM. The CDR3 totals 14 residues. V shed 6 bases, J shed 8 bases, and the junction held 7 bases outside the gene matches. CDR3: CASRKGTSGTKQYF. The CDR3 DNA reads as TGTGCCAGCAGGAAAGGGACTAGCGGGACCAAGCAGTACTTC.

Concerning this clone itself: One junction end does not reproduce the germline sequence, and a read error may be involved. The CDR3 reads CASRLVDRGEGYTF. CDR3 DNA sequence: TGCGCCAGCAGATTGGTGGACAGGGGGGAAGGCTACACCTTC. J is TRBJ1-2 and V is TRBV5-1, with TRBD1 matching 10 bases. Germline CDR1 reads SGHRS; CDR2 reads YFSETQ. CDR3 length: 14 amino acids.

This chain uses TRBV28 with TRBJ2-2, with D possibly being TRBD1 (6 bases). The CDR3 is made up of 15 amino acids. Trimming stripped 4 bases from V and 6 bases from J, with 15 bases between. In germline, CDR1 is MDHEN, CDR2 SYDVKM. The CDR3 here is CASSSDGTPAGELFF. The CDR3 nucleotides are TGTGCCAGCAGTTCCGACGGGACACCCGCCGGGGAGCTGTTTTTT.

This chain links TRBV4-2 with TRBJ1-4; 8 bases are shared with TRBD1. V lost 5 bases, J lost 8 bases, and 10 bases stayed unmatched. This CDR3 is 15 amino acids long. Germline CDR1 is LGHNA and CDR2 is YNFKEQ. The CDR3 region has the DNA TGTGCCAGCAGCGTACGACAGGGGCGAGTCGAAAAACTGTTTTTT. Translation gives CASSVRQGRVEKLFF.

The V call is TRBV9, the J call TRBJ2-3; tentative D call: TRBD2 (6 bases). The germline CDR1 and CDR2 sequences are SGDLS and YYNGEE. V gave up 4 bases and J gave up 3 bases, with 15 bases separating them. The CDR3 contains 15 residues. In nucleotides, the CDR3 is TGTGCCAGCAGCTCCACTGCAGGGAGGACAGATACGCAGTATTTT. Amino acid sequence: CASSSTAGRTDTQYF.

The rearrangement links TRBV29-1 to TRBJ1-6, with 7 bases matching TRBD1. Germline V gene lookup returns CDR1 SQVTM and CDR2 ANQGSEA. Unmatched junction bases numbered 8, after V lost 4 bases and J lost 8 bases. The CDR3 has 14 residues. Here the CDR3 reads CSVGQGDRDSPLHF. In DNA form, the CDR3 reads TGCAGCGTTGGGCAGGGGGATAGGGATTCACCCCTCCACTTT.

The CDR3 nucleotides read TGCGCCAGCAGCGTGGGGGCTAGCGGCGATGAGCAGTTCTTC. Amino acid sequence: CASSVGASGDEQFF. This rearrangement joins TRBV5-1 to TRBJ2-1, with D maybe TRBD2 (7 bases). This CDR3 has 14 residues. Trimming took 4 bases from V and 8 from J, leaving 16 bases between them. Germline-derived CDR1 and CDR2 are SGHRS and YFSETQ.

This chain joins TRBV6-4 and TRBJ2-7; perhaps TRBD1 as D (6 bases). The CDR3 totals 14 residues. Germline loops: CDR1 MRHNA, CDR2 SNTAGT. Deletions cut 6 bases from V and 2 bases from J, with 14 bases between. DNA of the CDR3: TGTGCCAGCAGGGGGACCGGGACAACCTACGAGCAGTACGTC. Translated: CASRGTGTTYEQYV.

The chain carries TRBV6-1 and TRBJ1-2; 9 bases line up with TRBD1. With V trimmed by 6 bases and J by 4 bases, 3 bases remained unmatched. The CDR3 covers 13 residues. Germline V gives CDR1 MNHNS, CDR2 SASEGT. CDR3 DNA sequence: TGTGCCAGCAGATCGACAGGGGGCTATGGCTACACCTTC. Its protein product is CASRSTGGYGYTF.

V gene TRBV30 combines with J gene TRBJ2-1; 8 bases line up with TRBD1. The CDR3 is 18 residues long. Germline-derived CDR1 and CDR2 are GTSNPN and SVGIG (reference sequence). J lost 8 bases, V lost 0 bases, and 18 bases had no gene match. The CDR3 DNA follows: TGTGCCTGGAGTGTACGCTTGGGACAGGTACATCTAGAACATGAGCAGTTCTTC. Translation gives CAWSVRLGQVHLEHEQFF.

The V call is TRBV5-1, the J call TRBJ1-1, with 12 bases that match TRBD1. J gave up 7 bases and V 0 bases, and 7 bases lay outside the gene matches. The CDR3 totals 16 residues. The germline V gene has CDR1 SGHRS and CDR2 YFSETQ. CDR3 sequence (DNA): TGCGCCAGCAGCTTGGCTGTGGGACAGGGGGCGGGTGAAGCTTTCTTT. The encoded protein is CASSLAVGQGAGEAFF.

The chain employs TRBV10-3 and TRBJ1-6, with D uncertain. V was trimmed by 3 bases and J by 8 bases, leaving 5 bases between them. Germline V gives CDR1 ENHRY, CDR2 SYGVKD. The CDR3 length is 12 residues. CDR3 loop: CAISDRYSPLHF. CDR3 nucleotide sequence: TGTGCCATCAGTGACAGGTATTCACCCCTCCACTTT.

As concerns this clone: Germline is not matched at one junction end, which may reflect a read error. This chain joins TRBV6-1 and TRBJ2-7; perhaps TRBD1 as D (5 bases). Germline-derived CDR1 and CDR2 are MNHNS and SASEGT. The CDR3 length is 15 residues. The CDR3 coding sequence is TGTGCCAGCCGTGAAAGGTGGGGCACCTCCTACGAGCAGTACTTC. Protein sequence: CASRERWGTSYEQYF.

The chain couples TRBV19 to TRBJ1-5, with 8 positions matching TRBD1. Trimming cost V 4 bases and J 7 bases; bases outside gene matches: 9. CDR1 is LNHDA and CDR2 is SQIVND in the germline V gene (reference sequence). The CDR3 totals 15 residues. CDR3 in amino acids: CASSTRTGTGQPQHF. The DNA of the CDR3 is TGTGCCAGTAGTACCAGGACAGGGACGGGGCAGCCCCAGCATTTT.